This T cell receptor (beta chain) was documented in a study of T cell changes during pregnancy in multiple sclerosis. The V and J ends lost 2 bases and 0 bases respectively, with 8 bases between them. The germline gives CDR1 SGHDN, CDR2 FVKESK. The CDR3 has 15 residues. Measured with immunoSEQ multiplex PCR; TCRdb has only the in-frame clones, and not every one. The table has about 55,000 clones, 93% seen once. Source: CD8+ T cells from peripheral blood mononuclear cells, taken in the second trimester of pregnancy. This receptor was obtained from a female donor with multiple sclerosis, enrolled in a pregnancy study. V is TRBV14 and J is TRBJ2-1, with D unresolved. CDR3 in amino acids: CASSQLRSSYNEQFF. DNA of the CDR3: TGTGCCAGCAGCCAACTGCGGAGCTCCTACAATGAGCAGTTCTTC.